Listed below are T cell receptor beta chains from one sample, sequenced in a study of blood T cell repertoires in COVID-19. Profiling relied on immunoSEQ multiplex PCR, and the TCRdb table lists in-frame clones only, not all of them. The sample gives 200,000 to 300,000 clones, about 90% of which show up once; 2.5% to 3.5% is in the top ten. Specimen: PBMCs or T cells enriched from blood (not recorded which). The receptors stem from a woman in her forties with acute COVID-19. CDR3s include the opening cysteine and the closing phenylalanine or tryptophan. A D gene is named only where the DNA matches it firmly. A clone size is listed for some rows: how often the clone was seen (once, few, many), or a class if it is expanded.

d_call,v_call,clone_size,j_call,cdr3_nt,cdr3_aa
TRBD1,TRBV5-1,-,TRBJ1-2,TGCGCCAGCAGCTTTGGGGGACAGACCCGCGCGAACTATGGCTACACCTTC,CASSFGGQTRANYGYTF
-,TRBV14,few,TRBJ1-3,TGTGCCAGCAGCCAAGATTCTCGGACAGTCGGAAACACCATATATTTT,CASSQDSRTVGNTIYF
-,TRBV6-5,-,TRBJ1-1,TGTGCCAGCAGAACAGGGAACACTGAAGCTTTCTTT,CASRTGNTEAFF
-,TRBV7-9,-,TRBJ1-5,TGTGCCAGCAGCCCTGGAGGGAATCAGCCCCAGCATTTT,CASSPGGNQPQHF
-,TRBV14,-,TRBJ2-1,TGTGCCAGCAGCCAAGACCGGGACTCCGAGCAGTTCTTC,CASSQDRDSEQFF
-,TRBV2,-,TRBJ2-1,TGTGCCAGCAGAGAAACAGGGATTTTTTCCCACAATGAGCAGTTCTTC,CASRETGIFSHNEQFF
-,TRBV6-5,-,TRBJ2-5,TGTGCCAGCAGTTCTGAAGAGACCCAGTACTTC,CASSSEETQYF
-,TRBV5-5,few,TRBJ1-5,TGTGCCAGCAGCTTTGAGGTCAGGGACAATCAGCCCCAGCATTTT,CASSFEVRDNQPQHF
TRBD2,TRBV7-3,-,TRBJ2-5,TGTGCCAGCAGCCCAGGGACTAGCGAGACCCAGTACTTC,CASSPGTSETQYF
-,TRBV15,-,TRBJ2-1,TGTGCCACCAGCAGAGAACGATTTAGCAATGAGCAGTTCTTC,CATSRERFSNEQFF
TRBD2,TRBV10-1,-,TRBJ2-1,TGCGCCAGCAGTGAGTTGCGGGAGTTTGAGCAGTTCTTC,CASSELREFEQFF
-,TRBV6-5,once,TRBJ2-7,TGTGCCAGCAAGCTTAGCGCGACTTTAGCCTACGAGCAGTACTTC,CASKLSATLAYEQYF
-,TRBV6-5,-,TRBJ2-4,TGTGCCAGCAGGCCCCTGGGGCCAGCCAAAAACATTCAGTACTTC,CASRPLGPAKNIQYF
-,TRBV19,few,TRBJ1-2,TGTGCCAGCAGAAAGACAGGAGCTAACTATGGCTACACCTTC,CASRKTGANYGYTF
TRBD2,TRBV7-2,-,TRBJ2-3,TGTGCCAGCAGCTTAACTAGCGGAGGCACAGATACGCAGTATTTT,CASSLTSGGTDTQYF
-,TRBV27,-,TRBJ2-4,TGTGCCAGCAGTTTAGACGGGAGTGGTAACATTCAGTACTTC,CASSLDGSGNIQYF
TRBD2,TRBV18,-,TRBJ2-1,TGTGCCAGCTCGCCGGGACTAGATAATGAGCAGTTCTTC,CASSPGLDNEQFF
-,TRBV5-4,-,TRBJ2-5,TGTGCCAGCAGCTTTCGGGAGCAAGAGACCCAGTACTTC,CASSFREQETQYF
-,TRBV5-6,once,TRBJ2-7,TGTGCCAGCAGCCTGGTTGGGCAATCCTTCGGGCAGTACTTC,CASSLVGQSFGQYF
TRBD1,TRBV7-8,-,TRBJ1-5,TGTGCCAGCAGCTCCCGGGACAGGGGCCCCAATCAGCCCCAGCATTTT,CASSSRDRGPNQPQHF
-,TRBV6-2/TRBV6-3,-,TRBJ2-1,TGTGCCAGCAGTTGGGGGGTAGCGGAGAATTACAATGAGCAGTTCTTC,CASSWGVAENYNEQFF
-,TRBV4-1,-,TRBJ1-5,TGCGCCAGCAGCCAACGACAAAGGGGCGCGGGAATCGGCAATCAGCCCCAGCATTTT,CASSQRQRGAGIGNQPQHF
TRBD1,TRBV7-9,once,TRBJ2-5,TGTGCCAGCAGCGAGCGACAGGGAAGGAAAGAGACCCAGTACTTC,CASSERQGRKETQYF
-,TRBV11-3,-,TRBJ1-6,TGTGCCAGCAGCTTAAGCGGGATGGAGAATTCACCCCTCCACTTT,CASSLSGMENSPLHF
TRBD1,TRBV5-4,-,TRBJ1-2,TGTGCCAGCAGCGGAAATCAGGGGGCTGATGGCTACACCTTC,CASSGNQGADGYTF
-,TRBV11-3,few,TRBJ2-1,TGTGCCAGCAGCTTAGTGACGGGAGTTATTGAGCAGTTCTTC,CASSLVTGVIEQFF
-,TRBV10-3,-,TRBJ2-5,TGTGCCATCAAGCGAACTCAAGATCAAGAGACCCAGTACTTC,CAIKRTQDQETQYF
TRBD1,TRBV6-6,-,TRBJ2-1,TGTGCCAGCAGTTATACCGGGACAGGGGACAATGAGCAGTTCTTC,CASSYTGTGDNEQFF
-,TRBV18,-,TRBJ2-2,TGTGCCAGCTCATACAGGGCCCCCGAGAACACCGGGGAGCTGTTTTTT,CASSYRAPENTGELFF
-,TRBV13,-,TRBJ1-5,TGTGCCAGCAGCGAGAGGAGTCAGCCCCAGCATTTT,CASSERSQPQHF
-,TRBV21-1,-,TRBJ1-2,TGTGCCAGCAGCAAAGCAGGTACCAGGCTCAGCGGCTACACCTTC,CASSKAGTRLSGYTF
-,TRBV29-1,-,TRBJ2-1,TGCAGCGTTTCCCGGGAGAGGGGCAATGAGCAGTTCTTC,CSVSRERGNEQFF
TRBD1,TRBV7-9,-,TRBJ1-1,TGTGCCAGCAGGAGGAAAGCCGGGACAGGGAGGATGGATACTGAAGCTTTCTTT,CASRRKAGTGRMDTEAFF
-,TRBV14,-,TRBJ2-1,TGTGCCAGCAGCCAAAAGAAGGACTTGTGGGAGCAGTTCTTC,CASSQKKDLWEQFF
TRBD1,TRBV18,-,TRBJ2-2,TGTGCCAGCTCACCAGGGACAGAGCTGAACACCGGGGAGCTGTTTTTT,CASSPGTELNTGELFF
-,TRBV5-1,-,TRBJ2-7,TGCGCCAGCAGCTTGGGGGCGTCCCAGTACTTC,CASSLGASQYF
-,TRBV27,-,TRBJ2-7,TGTGCCAGCAGTCTCCTCGGACAGAGTCACGAGCAGTACTTC,CASSLLGQSHEQYF
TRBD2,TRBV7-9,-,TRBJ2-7,TGTGCCAGCAGCTTTACAAGCGGGGCCCGCTACGAGCAGTACTTC,CASSFTSGARYEQYF
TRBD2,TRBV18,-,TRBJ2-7,TGTGCCAGCTCACCACTTTTAGCGGGATATTACGAGCAGTACTTC,CASSPLLAGYYEQYF
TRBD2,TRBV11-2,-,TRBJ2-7,TGTGCCAGCAAGAGGTTGGGCGGGAGTGGGTACGAGCAGTACTTC,CASKRLGGSGYEQYF
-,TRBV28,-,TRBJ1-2,TGTGCCAGCAACCCCTCCGGGGGAGCCCTCTATGGCTACACCTTC,CASNPSGGALYGYTF
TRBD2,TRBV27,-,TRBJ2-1,TGTGCCAGCTTTGGGACTAGCGGGATAAATGAGCAGTTCTTC,CASFGTSGINEQFF
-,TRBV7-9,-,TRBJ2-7,TGTGCCAGCAGCTTAGGATCGCAGTACTACGAGCAGTACTTC,CASSLGSQYYEQYF
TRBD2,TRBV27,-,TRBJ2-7,TGTGCCAGCAGCGGGGGCGGGAGGGCCTTGAAGCAGTACTTC,CASSGGGRALKQYF
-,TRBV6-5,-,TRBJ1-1,TGTGCCAGCAGTACCCGAGACAGTCTCACTGAAGCTTTCTTT,CASSTRDSLTEAFF
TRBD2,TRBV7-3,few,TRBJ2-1,TGTGCCAGCAGCTCTCTAGCGGGAGCTCTCAATGAGCAGTTCTTC,CASSSLAGALNEQFF
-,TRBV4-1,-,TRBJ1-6,TGCGCCAGCAGCCAGGAGGGAGGATCACCCCTCCACTTT,CASSQEGGSPLHF
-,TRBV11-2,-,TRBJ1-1,TGTGCCAGCAGCTCCAATGTCGCGGGAGGCACTGAAGCTTTCTTT,CASSSNVAGGTEAFF
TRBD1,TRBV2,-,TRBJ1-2,TGTGCCAGCAGGACCGGGACAGGGTCCTATGGCTACACCTTC,CASRTGTGSYGYTF
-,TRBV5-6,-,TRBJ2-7,TGTGCCAGCAGCTTGGATGCCGGTTCCTACGAGCAGTACTTC,CASSLDAGSYEQYF
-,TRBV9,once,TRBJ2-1,TGTGCCAGCAGCGTAGGCACGGGATGGGGCAATGAGCAGTTCTTC,CASSVGTGWGNEQFF
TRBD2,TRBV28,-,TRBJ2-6,TGTGCCAGCAGCTCCCCTGGGGGGGGGTACCCGGCCGGGGCCAACGTCCTGACTTTC,CASSSPGGGYPAGANVLTF
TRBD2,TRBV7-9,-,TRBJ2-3,TGTGCCAGCAGCTTATGGGCGGGAGCGAACACAGATACGCAGTATTTT,CASSLWAGANTDTQYF